Following are 31 T cell receptor beta chains from one sample sequenced in a study of T cells in Graves' hyperthyroidism and ophthalmopathy. There were TCR beta CDR3 regions amplified from RNA transcripts. HTBI primers were the set used in a first-round RT-PCR of the TCR CDR3. TCRdb redid the calling of the multiplex PCR reads with MiXCR, one entry per CDR3 protein. The data contain roughly 420,000 distinct CDR3 sequences, roughly 13% of them singletons. The sample taken for sequencing was blood. The receptors here all came from a woman between 18 and 30 years old with Graves' hyperthyroidism.

This chain links TRBV4-1 with TRBJ2-7; 7 bases are a match to TRBD1. The CDR3 length is 15 residues. Germline CDR1 MGHRA, CDR2 YSYEKL. V shed 1 base, J shed 0 bases, and the junction held 3 bases outside the gene matches. The CDR3: CASSQGDSFSYEQYF. CDR3 bases: TGCGCCAGCAGCCAAGGGGACAGCTTCTCCTACGAGCAGTACTTC.

Ten or more counts support this clonotype. This chain links TRBV3-1 with TRBJ2-7, with D uncertain. Germline V CDR1 and CDR2: LGHDT, YNNKEL (reference sequence). Trimming left V 4 bases short and J 2 bases short, with 12 bases between. This CDR3 is 14 amino acids long. This CDR3 reads CASSPQTIPYEQYF. CDR3 DNA sequence: TGTGCCAGCAGCCCCCAAACCATCCCCTACGAGCAGTACTTC.

This chain links TRBV4-2 with TRBJ2-3; D is uncertain. Deletions cut 1 base from V and 5 bases from J, with 4 bases between. The CDR3 consists of 12 residues. Germline values: CDR1 LGHNA, CDR2 YNFKEQ. This CDR3 is CASSQGQDTQYF. In DNA, the CDR3 is TGTGCCAGCAGCCAAGGGCAAGATACGCAGTATTTT.

Many counts were recorded for this clonotype. V and J are TRBV10-1 and TRBJ2-7, with 8 bases that match TRBD2. The CDR3 covers 14 residues. Trimming cost V 4 bases and J 4 bases; bases outside gene matches: 6. Germline CDR1 WNHNN, CDR2 SYGVQD (reference sequence). The CDR3 sequence: CASSVFREGYEQYF. CDR3 DNA: TGCGCCAGCAGTGTCTTTCGGGAGGGATACGAGCAGTACTTC.

This clonotype has at least ten counts. This chain uses TRBV6-2 or TRBV6-3 with TRBJ2-5; maybe TRBD2 (6 bases). Germline CDR1 MNHEY, CDR2 SVGEGT. This CDR3 spans 14 amino acids. The ends were cut back, 3 bases at V and 7 bases at J, with 15 bases in the middle. In DNA form, the CDR3 reads TGTGCCAGCAGTTATGCGGGCCCAGCGGGGACCCAGTACTTC. Translating it yields CASSYAGPAGTQYF.

This sequence joins TRBV20-1 and TRBJ1-4; tentative D call: TRBD1 (6 bases). CDR1 and CDR2 from the germline V gene are DFQATT and SNEGSKA (reference sequence). This CDR3 contains 15 residues. V lost 0 bases to trimming and J lost 4 bases, with 12 bases between them. In DNA, the CDR3 is TGCAGTGCTAGAGATTACAGGGTAGATAATGAAAAACTGTTTTTT. It yields the protein CSARDYRVDNEKLFF.

This clonotype was seen at least ten times. V gene TRBV27 combines with J gene TRBJ2-1; 9 bases are shared with TRBD1. V gave up 6 bases and J gave up 4 bases; unmatched junction bases: 7. This CDR3 is 15 amino acids long. Germline CDR1 and CDR2: MNHEY and SMNVEV (reference sequence). The CDR3 coding sequence is TGTGCCAGCAGCCCCCGGGACAGGGATTACAATGAGCAGTTCTTC. Amino acid sequence: CASSPRDRDYNEQFF.

This clonotype occurred many times. The V gene is TRBV2, the J gene TRBJ2-2, with no clear D. The CDR3 loop spans 15 amino acids. V was trimmed by 8 bases and J by 1 base, leaving 14 bases between them. Germline CDR1 and CDR2: SNHLY and FYNNEI. The CDR3 sequence is CASSVGKGNTGELFF. The CDR3, as DNA: TGTGCCAGCTCTGTAGGTAAAGGGAACACCGGGGAGCTGTTTTTT.

This clonotype was seen at least ten times. The chain has TRBV20-1 and TRBJ1-5; D gene unclear. The V end lost 5 bases, the J end lost 9 bases, and 14 bases lay between the germline ends. This CDR3 region has 12 residues. Germline loops: CDR1 DFQATT, CDR2 SNEGSKA (reference sequence). CDR3 amino acids: CSAGRPGRPQHF. The CDR3 DNA is TGCAGTGCTGGACGTCCGGGGAGGCCCCAGCATTTT.

Concerning this clonotype itself: An end of the junction does not agree with germline; a read error may underlie this. The chain carries TRBV7-2 and TRBJ1-4; the D gene is possibly TRBD1 (6 bases). CDR1 is SGHTA, CDR2 FQGNSA, per germline. The CDR3 consists of 16 residues. CDR3 sequence reads: CASSLLGGDPGEKVFF. For the CDR3, the DNA is TGTGCCAGCAGCTTACTAGGGGGAGACCCTGGGGAAAAAGTGTTTTTT.

The chain is built from TRBV10-2 and TRBJ2-3, with a possible D match to TRBD2 (6 bases). Germline CDR1 WSHSY, CDR2 SAAADI. The V gene lost 4 bases and the J gene lost 4 bases, with 18 bases spanning the gap. CDR3 length: 16 residues. Written as DNA, the CDR3 is TGCGCCAGCAGTGTGACTAGATTAAGCGTGGCAGATACGCAGTATTTT. Protein: CASSVTRLSVADTQYF.

The rearrangement links TRBV18 to TRBJ2-1; TRBD2 agrees at 9 bases. Per germline, CDR1 KGHSH and CDR2 LQKENI. This CDR3 comprises 15 residues. Unmatched junction bases numbered 3, after V lost 3 bases and J lost 3 bases. The CDR3 DNA sequence: TGTGCCAGCTCACCGCGGGAGGGCCACTACAATGAGCAGTTCTTC. Translation gives CASSPREGHYNEQFF.

Many counts were recorded for this clonotype. The CDR3 DNA reads as TGTGCCAGCAGCCAAGATCGAAGCGGGTGGGCCAATGAGCAGTTCTTC. It specifies CASSQDRSGWANEQFF. This chain joins TRBV3-1 and TRBJ2-1; possible D gene TRBD2, 6 bases. Trimming took off 0 bases at V and 6 bases at J, with 15 bases between the two ends. The CDR3 extends over 16 amino acids. CDR1 is LGHDT and CDR2 is YNNKEL in the germline V gene (reference sequence).

This clonotype was observed many times. The chain employs TRBV20-1 and TRBJ2-7; D is possibly TRBD1 or TRBD2 (5 bases each). Germline loops: CDR1 DFQATT, CDR2 SNEGSKA (reference sequence). V was shortened by 3 bases and J by 0 bases, with 12 bases between the two germline ends. The length of the CDR3 is 14 residues. CDR3 nucleotide sequence: TGCAGTGCTAGCGGGGCTCTGAGCTCCTACGAGCAGTACTTC. Translated: CSASGALSSYEQYF.

The gene calls are TRBV5-6 and TRBJ1-2; TRBD1 matches at 9 bases. The CDR3 covers 13 residues. Unmatched junction bases numbered 5, after V lost 5 bases and J lost 6 bases. Looked up from germline, CDR1 is SGHDT and CDR2 is YYEEEE. The CDR3 reads CASRFGTGNGYTF. The CDR3 region has the DNA TGTGCCAGCAGATTCGGGACAGGGAATGGCTACACCTTC.

This clonotype was detected many times. The chain is built from TRBV28 and TRBJ1-2; D gene unclear. The CDR3 extends over 15 amino acids. The V gene's germline CDR1 is MDHEN and CDR2 SYDVKM. Trimming pared 6 bases from V and 3 bases from J, leaving 17 bases between. In nucleotides, the CDR3 is TGTGCCAGCAGCTCCCCCCCTGACGGGCACTATGGCTACACCTTC. Protein: CASSSPPDGHYGYTF.

The rearrangement joins TRBV29-1 to TRBJ2-7; D unclear. CDR3 length equals 12 residues. The germline CDR1 and CDR2 sequences are SQVTM and ANQGSEA. V dropped 5 bases and J dropped 5 bases, with 13 bases sitting between them. This chain's CDR3 is CSVTKQYDEQYF. The CDR3 DNA sequence: TGCAGCGTTACAAAGCAATACGACGAGCAGTACTTC.

Comments on this clonotype: A junction boundary mismatches the germline segment, possibly from a read error. This rearrangement joins TRBV18 to TRBJ1-4; D gene unclear. Germline V lookup: CDR1 KGHSH, CDR2 LQKENI. The CDR3 spans 13 residues. CDR3: CATSPRTDEKLFF. CDR3 nucleotide sequence: TGTGCCACCTCACCCCGGACGGATGAAAAACTGTTTTTT.

There are many counts of this clonotype. As DNA, the CDR3 is TGTGCCAGCAAGGAAGGGACCAACGCAGATACGCAGTATTTT. The encoded protein is CASKEGTNADTQYF. The chain joins TRBV2 to TRBJ2-3; D is tentatively TRBD1 or TRBD2 (5 bases each). The CDR3 is 14 residues long. Deletions cut 7 bases from V and 4 bases from J, with 15 bases between. The germline V gene has CDR1 SNHLY and CDR2 FYNNEI.

V gene TRBV7-9 combines with J gene TRBJ2-3; tentative D call: TRBD1 (6 bases). The CDR3 spans 12 residues. V was shortened by 1 base and J by 8 bases, with 7 bases between the two germline ends. The V gene's germline CDR1 is SEHNR and CDR2 FQNEAQ (reference sequence). The CDR3, as DNA: TGTGCCAGCAGCTTAGGACAGGCTACGCAGTATTTT. This translates into CASSLGQATQYF.

This clonotype occurred many times. The chain couples TRBV7-3 to TRBJ2-2; tentative D call: TRBD2 (6 bases). The ends were cut back, 1 base at V and 6 bases at J, with 15 bases in the middle. Germline CDR1 reads SGHTA; CDR2 reads FQGTGA. CDR3 size: 16 residues. The CDR3 here is CASSLNPSVGSGELFF. In DNA, the CDR3 is TGTGCCAGCAGCTTAAACCCTAGCGTCGGCTCCGGGGAGCTGTTTTTT.

This clonotype appeared many times. The V and J genes are TRBV18 and TRBJ2-3; D remains ambiguous. The CDR3 runs to 14 residues. Germline V gene sequence: CDR1 KGHSH, CDR2 LQKENI. V lost 0 bases, J lost 2 bases, and 6 bases lay in between. CDR3 residues: CASSPPGNTDTQYF. CDR3 bases: TGTGCCAGCTCACCACCAGGGAACACAGATACGCAGTATTTT. The complete variable domain, with remaining parts taken from reference TRBV18 and TRBJ2-3, reads NAGVMQNPRHLVRRRGQEARLRCSPMKGHSHVYWYRQLPEEGLKFMVYLQKENIIDESGMPKERFSAEFPKEGPSILRIQQVVRGDSAAYFCASSPPGNTDTQYFGPGTRLTVL.

The chain is built from TRBV10-2 and TRBJ1-2; possibly TRBD1 for D (6 bases). The germline V gene encodes CDR1 WSHSY and CDR2 SAAADI. The CDR3 is made up of 14 amino acids. The V and J ends lost 7 bases and 3 bases respectively, with 15 bases between them. The CDR3 is CASKERTDDYGYTF. The CDR3 DNA reads as TGCGCCAGCAAAGAGAGGACAGATGACTATGGCTACACCTTC.

Ten or more counts support this clonotype. The CDR3 DNA is TGTGCCAGCAGCTTAGCCGCTGGGCCCACTGAAGCTTTCTTT. Translated, it gives CASSLAAGPTEAFF. J is TRBJ1-1 and V is TRBV7-2; D gene unclear. This CDR3 has 14 amino acids. V shed 0 bases and J shed 4 bases, with 9 bases lying between them. Germline-derived CDR1 and CDR2 are SGHTA and FQGNSA.

This clonotype appeared many times. The V call is TRBV6-1, the J call TRBJ1-5; TRBD1 might be the D (5 bases). V lost 2 bases to trimming and J lost 2 bases, with 13 bases between them. The CDR3 consists of 16 residues. Looked up from germline, CDR1 is MNHNS and CDR2 is SASEGT. CDR3 loop: CASSEFDSAGNQPQHF. CDR3 DNA: TGTGCCAGCAGTGAATTCGACAGCGCGGGCAATCAGCCCCAGCATTTT.

The J gene is TRBJ2-5, the V gene TRBV7-2, with D maybe TRBD1 (6 bases). V was clipped by 5 bases and J by 4 bases, with 14 bases between them. CDR3 size: 14 residues. CDR1 and CDR2 (germline): SGHTA, FQGNSA. CDR3 in DNA: TGTGCCAGCAGCAGCACAGGGTTAATAGAGACCCAGTACTTC. Residues: CASSSTGLIETQYF.

This clonotype was detected many times. This chain joins TRBV12-3 or TRBV12-4 and TRBJ1-2, with 8 bases fitting TRBD1. V lost 3 bases and J lost 7; bases outside the gene matches: 4. The CDR3 has 13 amino acids. The CDR3 protein is CASSFQGALGYTF. The CDR3 DNA sequence: TGTGCCAGCAGTTTTCAGGGGGCGCTTGGCTACACCTTC.

The chain employs TRBV15 and TRBJ1-2, with D hard to call. Germline assignment: CDR1 LNHNV and CDR2 YYDKDF (reference sequence). The CDR3 sequence is 13 residues long. V was cut by 5 bases and J by 6 bases, with 13 bases left in between. CDR3 coding DNA: TGTGCCACCAGCCCAAGGTCGGCTAATGGCTACACCTTC. It is translated as CATSPRSANGYTF.

This clonotype has at least ten counts. The chain joins TRBV28 to TRBJ1-1; D is undetermined. This CDR3 is built from 14 residues. From germline, CDR1 is MDHEN and CDR2 SYDVKM. The ends were cut back, 6 bases at V and 1 base at J, with 12 bases in the middle. This chain's CDR3 is CASSTLSANTEAFF. The CDR3 DNA follows: TGTGCCAGCAGCACCCTATCGGCGAACACTGAAGCTTTCTTT.

The chain has TRBV13 and TRBJ2-7; 11 bases map to TRBD2. The ends lost 2 bases at V and 6 bases at J; junction bases unmatched: 6. This CDR3 is built from 15 residues. The germline gives CDR1 PRHDT, CDR2 FYEKMQ (reference sequence). As DNA, the CDR3 is TGTGCCAGCAGCTTAACTAGCGGGAGTTATCCCGAGCAGTACTTC. Its protein product is CASSLTSGSYPEQYF.

Many counts were recorded for this clonotype. The chain links TRBV7-6 to TRBJ2-5, with 7 bases lining up with TRBD2. Germline V gene lookup returns CDR1 SGHVS and CDR2 FNYEAQ. The V and J ends lost 5 bases and 1 base, in that order; junction bases with no gene match: 7. The CDR3 has 15 amino acids. DNA for the CDR3: TGTGCCAGCAGCCCTAGTAGCGGGCCCCAAGAGACCCAGTACTTC. Translation: CASSPSSGPQETQYF.